The present TCR beta chain was sequenced within a study of blood T cell repertoires in COVID-19. Study in general: T cells, B-cell-depleted T cells, or PBMCs provided the cDNA or gDNA that served as material.

Trimming cost V 3 bases and J 2 bases; bases outside gene matches: 4. Germline V gene lookup returns CDR1 LNHDA and CDR2 SQIVND (reference sequence). CDR3 length equals 14 residues. Generated by immunoSEQ multiplex PCR, the TCRdb table keeps only in-frame clones and is missing some. This table holds over 100,000 clones, roughly 92% found once. The gene calls are TRBV19 and TRBJ2-7; 7 bases align to TRBD2. The receptor comes from a woman between 45 and 60 years old with COVID-19, enrolled during active disease. What was sequenced was peripheral blood. The DNA for the CDR3 is TGTGCCAGTAGTATGGGAGGGAATCCCTACGAGCAGTACTTC. Its protein is CASSMGGNPYEQYF.